This is a list of T cell receptor beta chains from one sample in a study of blood T cell dynamics during melanoma immunotherapy. Sequenced by immunoSEQ multiplex PCR; TCRdb stores in-frame clones only, minus some. The sample holds some 25,000 clones, approximately 90% seen once. The sequenced sample was blood, obtained from a patient treated with checkpoint blockade. These receptors were obtained from a human donor with melanoma. CDR3s include the opening cysteine and the closing phenylalanine or tryptophan. Fields, in order: J gene, clone size, V gene, D gene, CDR3 length, CDR3 protein, CDR3 DNA. A D gene is named only where the DNA matches it firmly. The size of a clone is reported for some rows only, either as once, few or many, or as a class for expanded clones.

TRBJ2-3,.,TRBV10-3,TRBD2,17,CAISDSTSGSPPDTQYF,TGTGCCATCAGTGACTCGACTAGCGGGAGTCCGCCAGATACGCAGTATTTT
TRBJ2-6,.,TRBV28,.,16,CASHDRDASGANVLTF,TGTGCCAGCCATGACCGGGATGCCTCTGGGGCCAACGTCCTGACTTTC
TRBJ2-7,.,TRBV28,.,12,CASSQSRREQYF,TGTGCCAGCAGCCAGTCCAGGCGCGAGCAGTACTTC
TRBJ1-3,.,TRBV7-9,.,14,CASSFSGTGNTIYF,TGTGCCAGCAGCTTCTCAGGGACTGGAAACACCATATATTTT
TRBJ1-1,.,TRBV5-4,.,15,CASSSPNDLNTEAFF,TGTGCCAGCAGCTCACCAAACGACCTGAACACTGAAGCTTTCTTT
TRBJ1-2,once,TRBV6-5,TRBD1,13,CASSWTGGYGYTF,TGTGCCAGCAGTTGGACAGGGGGCTATGGCTACACCTTC
TRBJ2-1,.,TRBV5-1,.,14,CASSLDGRNNEQFF,TGCGCCAGCAGCTTGGACGGCCGAAACAATGAGCAGTTCTTC
TRBJ1-5,.,TRBV6-5,.,16,CASGSGVRGLAQPQHF,TGTGCCAGCGGTTCGGGAGTACGGGGGTTGGCTCAGCCCCAGCATTTT
TRBJ2-5,.,TRBV5-1,TRBD2,15,CASSLGLLREETQYF,TGCGCCAGCAGCTTGGGACTTTTGCGGGAGGAGACCCAGTACTTC
TRBJ2-7,.,TRBV7-3,TRBD1,15,CASSFGQGHSYEQYF,TGTGCCAGCAGCTTCGGACAGGGGCACTCCTACGAGCAGTACTTC
TRBJ2-7,.,TRBV7-6,TRBD1,13,CASSLDRVREQYF,TGTGCCAGCAGCTTGGACAGGGTACGCGAGCAGTACTTC
TRBJ2-1,.,TRBV7-9,.,18,CASSFRGGASRVDNEQFF,TGTGCCAGCAGCTTTAGAGGCGGGGCCTCCCGGGTGGACAATGAGCAGTTCTTC
TRBJ2-7,.,TRBV28,.,18,CASSLSRTGLVTGNEQYF,TGTGCCAGCAGTTTATCCCGGACCGGTCTAGTGACAGGCAACGAGCAGTACTTC
TRBJ2-3,once,TRBV6-5,TRBD2,15,CASSPRLASTDTQYF,TGTGCCAGCAGTCCACGACTAGCCAGCACAGATACGCAGTATTTT
TRBJ2-7,.,TRBV11-2,.,16,CASSLEAGGGLYEQYF,TGTGCCAGCAGCCTCGAAGCGGGTGGCGGCCTATACGAGCAGTACTTC
TRBJ1-1,.,TRBV10-3,TRBD1,12,CAIRTGGTEAFF,TGTGCCATCCGGACAGGGGGGACTGAAGCTTTCTTT
TRBJ2-1,.,TRBV7-2,.,13,CASSLTSYNEQFF,TGTGCCAGCAGCTTAACTTCCTACAATGAGCAGTTCTTC
TRBJ1-1,.,TRBV28,.,12,CASSSRSPQAFF,TGTGCCAGCAGTTCCAGGAGTCCCCAAGCTTTCTTT
TRBJ2-7,.,TRBV10-2,TRBD2,11,CASRGGSEQYF,TGCGCCAGCAGGGGGGGGTCCGAGCAGTACTTC
TRBJ1-1,few,TRBV5-5,.,13,CASVRDLNTEAFF,TGTGCCAGCGTCCGGGACTTGAACACTGAAGCTTTCTTT
TRBJ2-7,.,TRBV28,TRBD1,15,CASSLQGESSYEQYF,TGTGCCAGCAGTTTACAGGGGGAGAGCTCCTACGAGCAGTACTTC
TRBJ2-2,.,TRBV5-1,TRBD1,15,CASSTGGGRPGELFF,TGCGCCAGCAGCACAGGGGGCGGGAGACCCGGGGAGCTGTTTTTT